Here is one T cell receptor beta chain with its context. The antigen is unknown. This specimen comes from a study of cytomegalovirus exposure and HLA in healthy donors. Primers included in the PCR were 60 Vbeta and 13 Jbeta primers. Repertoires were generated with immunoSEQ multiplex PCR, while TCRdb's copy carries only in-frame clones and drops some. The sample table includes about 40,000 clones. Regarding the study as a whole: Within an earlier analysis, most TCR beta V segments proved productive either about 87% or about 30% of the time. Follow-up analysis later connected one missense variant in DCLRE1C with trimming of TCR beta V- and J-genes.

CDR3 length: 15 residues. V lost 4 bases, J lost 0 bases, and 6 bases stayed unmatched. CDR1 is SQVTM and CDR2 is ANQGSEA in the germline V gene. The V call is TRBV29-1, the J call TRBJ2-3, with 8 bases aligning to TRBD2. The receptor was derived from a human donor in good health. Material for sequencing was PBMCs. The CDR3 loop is CSVVSGGASTDTQYF. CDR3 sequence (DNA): TGCAGCGTTGTGAGCGGGGGAGCTAGCACAGATACGCAGTATTTT.